The 18 T cell receptor beta chains reported below all come from one sample, sequenced in a study of T cell responses to AZD1222 COVID-19 vaccine. TCRdb keeps only in-frame clones here, not all; method: immunoSEQ multiplex PCR. The sample has 100,000 or so clones, roughly 80% seen once. The sample was peripheral blood, taken on day 0 of AZD1222 vaccination. The receptors originated from an adult in good health.

This clone was seen a handful of times. The V gene is TRBV9, the J gene TRBJ2-1; D gene uncertain. V lost 0 bases to trimming and J lost 4 bases, with 5 bases between them. This CDR3 contains 13 residues. Germline CDR1 and CDR2: SGDLS and YYNGEE. In DNA, the CDR3 is TGTGCCAGCAGCGTAGGCCAATACAATGAGCAGTTCTTC. Encoded protein: CASSVGQYNEQFF.

A single count supports this clone. The chain links TRBV19 to TRBJ2-4; TRBD1 agrees at 7 bases. The CDR3 is 20 residues long. V was pared by 5 bases and J by 3 bases, with 22 bases of the junction left unmatched. In germline, CDR1 is LNHDA, CDR2 SQIVND (reference sequence). In DNA, the CDR3 is TGTGCCAGTAGTTTGACAGGGAGAGGGACGGGCCCGGTCTTCAAAAACATTCAGTACTTC. It codes for CASSLTGRGTGPVFKNIQYF.

CDR3 loop: CASSVEGQGNTEAFF. The DNA for the CDR3 is TGTGCCAGCAGCGTAGAGGGACAGGGGAACACTGAAGCTTTCTTT. This chain joins TRBV9 and TRBJ1-1; 9 nucleotides align to TRBD1. CDR1 and CDR2 from the germline V gene are SGDLS and YYNGEE. Trimming took 0 bases from V and 1 from J; bases not matched to a gene: 1. This CDR3 contains 15 residues.

The chain has TRBV7-9 and TRBJ1-2; D uncertain. This CDR3 is 13 amino acids long. The V gene lost 4 bases and the J gene lost 2 bases, with 8 bases spanning the gap. CDR1 and CDR2 (germline): SEHNR, FQNEAQ (reference sequence). In nucleotides, the CDR3 is TGTGCCAGCAGCTCATCGGTCAACTATGGCTACACCTTC. It is translated as CASSSSVNYGYTF.

The gene calls are TRBV7-6 and TRBJ1-3; a weak D match, TRBD1 (6 bases). The CDR3 consists of 15 residues. Trimming pared 0 bases from V and 6 bases from J, leaving 12 bases between. Germline V gene sequence: CDR1 SGHVS, CDR2 FNYEAQ. As DNA, the CDR3 is TGTGCCAGCAGCTTAGCGGGCCAGGGGTTAAACACCATATATTTT. Its protein is CASSLAGQGLNTIYF.

This clone was found once. The chain links TRBV7-2 to TRBJ2-5, with D possibly matching TRBD1 (5 bases). Trimming removed 2 bases from V and 1 base from J, with 11 bases in between. CDR3 length: 15 residues. Per germline, CDR1 SGHTA and CDR2 FQGNSA. CDR3 amino acids: CASSLTQGRQETQYF. The CDR3 DNA reads as TGTGCCAGCAGCTTAACTCAGGGTCGCCAAGAGACCCAGTACTTC.

The chain carries TRBV27 and TRBJ1-1; unclear D gene. This CDR3 is built from 13 residues. The germline CDR1 and CDR2 sequences are MNHEY and SMNVEV (reference sequence). The V and J ends lost 3 bases and 7 bases respectively, with 12 bases between them. CDR3 loop: CASSFGWGSEAFF. In DNA, the CDR3 is TGTGCCAGCAGTTTTGGGTGGGGAAGTGAAGCTTTCTTT.

V gene TRBV4-2 combines with J gene TRBJ1-3; D unclear. V shed 1 base and J shed 0 bases, with 7 bases lying between them. In germline, CDR1 is LGHNA, CDR2 YNFKEQ. The CDR3 is 15 residues long. The chain's CDR3 is CASSQAALSGNTIYF. DNA of the CDR3: TGTGCCAGCAGCCAAGCGGCCCTCTCTGGAAACACCATATATTTT.

The rearrangement joins TRBV3-1 (or the pseudogene TRBV3-2) to TRBJ1-3; TRBD1 matches at 7 bases. The CDR3 has 21 amino acids. J lost 7 bases, V lost 1 base, and 25 bases had no gene match. Germline V gene sequence: CDR1 LGHDT, CDR2 YNNKEL (reference sequence). CDR3 in DNA: TGTGCCAGCAGCCAAGTGTGTAGAACAGGGGCTACTAATAGAAGCGGGAACACCATATATTTT. Its protein is CASSQVCRTGATNRSGNTIYF.

This chain connects TRBV14 to TRBJ1-4, with D unresolved. The CDR3 runs to 15 residues. Germline lookup yields CDR1 SGHDN and CDR2 FVKESK. Trimming left V 2 bases short and J 7 bases short, with 14 bases between. CDR3 DNA: TGTGCCAGCAGCCAATCGCTGAGGCCGGGTGAAAAACTGTTTTTT. Protein sequence: CASSQSLRPGEKLFF.

The genes are TRBV9 and TRBJ2-6; D might be TRBD2 (6 bases). Trimming shortened V by 0 bases and J by 2 bases, and 9 bases separated the two germline ends. CDR3 length equals 16 residues. Germline V gene sequence: CDR1 SGDLS, CDR2 YYNGEE. CDR3 nucleotides: TGTGCCAGCAGCGTAGGAGGGAGGACTGGGGCCAACGTCCTGACTTTC. It yields the protein CASSVGGRTGANVLTF. Full variable domain (missing parts from reference TRBV9 and TRBJ2-6): DSGVTQTPKHLITATGQRVTLRCSPRSGDLSVYWYQQSLDQGLQFLIQYYNGEERAKGNILERFSAQQFPDLHSELNLSSLELGDSALYFCASSVGGRTGANVLTFGAGSRLTVL.

This clone was seen a single time. This chain uses TRBV9 with TRBJ2-3; maybe TRBD1 (6 bases). Germline values: CDR1 SGDLS, CDR2 YYNGEE. V lost 2 bases to trimming and J lost 4 bases, with 14 bases between them. This CDR3 spans 15 amino acids. The CDR3 sequence: CASSVGRGAADTQYF. CDR3 coding DNA: TGTGCCAGCAGCGTCGGCAGGGGTGCCGCAGATACGCAGTATTTT.

J is TRBJ2-2 and V is TRBV19; 8 bases are a match to TRBD1. Trimming took 9 bases from V and 3 from J; bases not matched to a gene: 9. This CDR3 is 15 amino acids long. Germline values: CDR1 LNHDA, CDR2 SQIVND (reference sequence). The CDR3 spells CASSEGQVHTGELFF. The DNA for the CDR3 is TGTGCCAGCTCTGAGGGACAGGTACACACCGGGGAGCTGTTTTTT.

The V and J genes are TRBV4-3 and TRBJ1-1; D gene uncertain. The CDR3 loop spans 14 amino acids. The germline gives CDR1 LGHNA, CDR2 YSLEER. V was pared by 1 base and J by 5 bases, with 11 bases between. CDR3 in amino acids: CASSQGRLVTEAFF. CDR3 sequence (DNA): TGCGCCAGCAGCCAAGGTCGGCTGGTGACTGAAGCTTTCTTT.

The genes are TRBV15 and TRBJ2-7; TRBD1 matches 7 bases. CDR3 length: 14 amino acids. The germline gives CDR1 LNHNV, CDR2 YYDKDF (reference sequence). With V trimmed by 1 base and J by 3 bases, 3 bases remained unmatched. CDR3 sequence reads: CATSRGDRDYEQYF. The CDR3 bases are TGTGCCACCAGCAGAGGTGACAGGGACTACGAGCAGTACTTC.

The gene calls are TRBV18 and TRBJ1-5; D unresolved. Germline V lookup: CDR1 KGHSH, CDR2 LQKENI. The V end was cut by 2 bases, the J end by 9 bases, with 14 bases between. The CDR3 extends over 14 amino acids. The CDR3 reads CASSPTHGSRPQHF. As DNA, the CDR3 is TGTGCCAGCTCACCAACACACGGATCACGGCCCCAGCATTTT.

The chain links TRBV7-8 to TRBJ1-4; 9 nucleotides agree with TRBD1. The germline CDR1 and CDR2 sequences are SGHVS and FQNEAQ. J gave up 8 bases and V 1 base, and 8 bases lay outside the gene matches. The CDR3 totals 16 residues. The CDR3 nucleotides read TGTGCCAGCAGCTTAGATAGGGGACAGGGTAGCGAAAAACTGTTTTTT. Its translation: CASSLDRGQGSEKLFF.

CDR3 bases: TGCAGCGCATCGACAGGGGCAGACTATGGCTACACCTTC. Translation gives CSASTGADYGYTF. The J gene is TRBJ1-2, the V gene TRBV29-1; the match to TRBD1 covers 8 bases. The V gene end was trimmed by 7 bases and the J gene end by 3 bases; junction bases not matched to a gene: 7. The length of the CDR3 is 13 residues. Germline CDR1 is SQVTM and CDR2 is ANQGSEA.